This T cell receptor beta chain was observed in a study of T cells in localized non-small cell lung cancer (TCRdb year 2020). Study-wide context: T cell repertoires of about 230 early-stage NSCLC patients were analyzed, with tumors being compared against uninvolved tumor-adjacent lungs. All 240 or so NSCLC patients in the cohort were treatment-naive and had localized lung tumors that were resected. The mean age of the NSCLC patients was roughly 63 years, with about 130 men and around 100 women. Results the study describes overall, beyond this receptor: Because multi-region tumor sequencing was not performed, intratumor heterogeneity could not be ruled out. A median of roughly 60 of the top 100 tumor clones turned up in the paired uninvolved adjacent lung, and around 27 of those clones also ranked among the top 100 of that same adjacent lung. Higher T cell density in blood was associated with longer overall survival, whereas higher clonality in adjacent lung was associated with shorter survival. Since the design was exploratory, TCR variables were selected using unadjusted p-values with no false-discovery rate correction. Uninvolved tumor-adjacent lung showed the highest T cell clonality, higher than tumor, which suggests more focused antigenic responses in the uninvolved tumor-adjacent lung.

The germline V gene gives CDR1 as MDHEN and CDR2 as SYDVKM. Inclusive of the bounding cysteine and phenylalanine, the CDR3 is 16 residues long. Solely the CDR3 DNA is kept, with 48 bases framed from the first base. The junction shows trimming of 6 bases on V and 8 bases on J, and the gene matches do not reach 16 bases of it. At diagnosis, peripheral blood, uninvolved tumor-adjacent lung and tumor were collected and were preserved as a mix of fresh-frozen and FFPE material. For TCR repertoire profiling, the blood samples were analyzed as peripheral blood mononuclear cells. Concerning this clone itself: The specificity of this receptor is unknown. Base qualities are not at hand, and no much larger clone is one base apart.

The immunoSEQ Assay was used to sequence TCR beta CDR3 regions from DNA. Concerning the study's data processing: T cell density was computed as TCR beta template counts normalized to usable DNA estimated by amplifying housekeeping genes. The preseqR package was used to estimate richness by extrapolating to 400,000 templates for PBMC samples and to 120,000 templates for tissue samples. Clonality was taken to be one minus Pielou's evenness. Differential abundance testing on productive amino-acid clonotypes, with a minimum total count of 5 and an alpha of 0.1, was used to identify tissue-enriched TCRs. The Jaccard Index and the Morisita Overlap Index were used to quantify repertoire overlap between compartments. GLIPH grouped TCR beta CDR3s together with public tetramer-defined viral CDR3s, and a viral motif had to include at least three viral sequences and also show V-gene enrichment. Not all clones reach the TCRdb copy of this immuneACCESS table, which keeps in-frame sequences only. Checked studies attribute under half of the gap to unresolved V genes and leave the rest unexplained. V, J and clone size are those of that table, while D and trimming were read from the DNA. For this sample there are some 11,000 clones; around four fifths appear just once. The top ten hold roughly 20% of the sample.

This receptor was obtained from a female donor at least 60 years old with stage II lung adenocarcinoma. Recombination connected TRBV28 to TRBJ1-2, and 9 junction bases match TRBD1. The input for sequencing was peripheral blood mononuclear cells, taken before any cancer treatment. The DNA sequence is TGTGCCAGCAGCTCCTCACCGGGACAGGGTAATGTAGGCTACACCTTC. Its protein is CASSSSPGQGNVGYTF.